This paragraph covers one TCR beta chain sequence. Its antigen is unknown. It was after more than 8 days of culture that CD4+ T cells were isolated. The person was diagnosed with PCR-confirmed SARS-CoV-2 infection between March and December 2020. Participants each got two BNT162b2 or mRNA-1273 vaccine doses. A half-volume exchange with IL-2 medium occurred on days 3 and 7. The data were obtained in a study of vaccination effects on CD4 cells after COVID-19. Study-wide context: Before sequencing took place, the ViraFEST assay used viral peptide pools to expand antigen-specific CD4+ T cells.

General study findings and limits: No early post-infection timepoints were available in the study, which also included few convalescent patients. Clones from infection and from vaccination both contracted markedly late after vaccination.

TCRdb's copy holds only in-frame clones and misses some; the assay was immunoSEQ multiplex PCR. The data show approximately 30,000 clones, around 74% seen once. The CDR3 has 14 amino acids. Trimming cost V 3 bases and J 4 bases, with 11 bases left between them. CDR1 is MNHEY and CDR2 is SVGAGI in the germline V gene. The rearrangement joins TRBV6-5 to TRBJ2-3; D may match TRBD1 or TRBD2 (5 bases each). Sequenced here: CD4+ T cells from PBMCs cultured without peptide, sampled after COVID-19 vaccination. The receptor comes from a human donor who had a prior SARS-CoV-2 infection. CDR3 loop: CASSYLLGADTQYF. Written as DNA, the CDR3 is TGTGCCAGCAGTTATCTATTGGGGGCAGATACGCAGTATTTT.